This T cell receptor beta chain originates from a study of cytomegalovirus exposure and HLA in healthy donors. Vbeta (60) and Jbeta (13) primers were used in the PCR. Profiled with immunoSEQ multiplex PCR; TCRdb holds only in-frame clones, not every one. In the table there are approximately 250,000 clones, over 75% of which are singletons. The V end lost 7 bases, the J end lost 1 base, and 10 bases lay between the germline ends. This CDR3 comprises 13 residues. Germline V gene sequence: CDR1 LGHNA, CDR2 YNFKEQ. This clone came up a few times. The specimen sequenced was PBMCs. This clonotype originated in a boy between 10 and 17 years old in good health and CMV-seronegative. The chain links TRBV4-2 to TRBJ1-1, with TRBD1 as a possible D gene (6 bases). Here the CDR3 DNA reads TGTGCCAGCAAGAAGACAGGGAACACTGAAGCTTTCTTT. Residues: CASKKTGNTEAFF.